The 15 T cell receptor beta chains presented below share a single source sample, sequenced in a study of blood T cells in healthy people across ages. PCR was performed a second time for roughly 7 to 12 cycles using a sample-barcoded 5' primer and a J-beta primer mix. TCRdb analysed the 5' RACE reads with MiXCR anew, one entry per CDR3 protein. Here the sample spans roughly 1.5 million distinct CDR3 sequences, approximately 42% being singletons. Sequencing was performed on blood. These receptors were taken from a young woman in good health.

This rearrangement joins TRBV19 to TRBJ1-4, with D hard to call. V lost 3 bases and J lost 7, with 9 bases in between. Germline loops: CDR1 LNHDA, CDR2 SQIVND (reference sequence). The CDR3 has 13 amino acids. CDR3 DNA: TGTGCCAGTAGTATGACCGGAGGTGAAAAACTGTTTTTT. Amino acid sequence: CASSMTGGEKLFF.

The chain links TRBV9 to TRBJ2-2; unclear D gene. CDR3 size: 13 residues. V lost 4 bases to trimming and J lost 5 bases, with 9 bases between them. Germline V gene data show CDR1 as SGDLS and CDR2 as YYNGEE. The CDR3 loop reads CASSMSKTGELFF. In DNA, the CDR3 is TGTGCCAGCAGCATGTCCAAGACCGGGGAGCTGTTTTTT. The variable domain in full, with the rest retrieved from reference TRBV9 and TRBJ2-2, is DSGVTQTPKHLITATGQRVTLRCSPRSGDLSVYWYQQSLDQGLQFLIQYYNGEERAKGNILERFSAQQFPDLHSELNLSSLELGDSALYFCASSMSKTGELFFGEGSRLTVL.

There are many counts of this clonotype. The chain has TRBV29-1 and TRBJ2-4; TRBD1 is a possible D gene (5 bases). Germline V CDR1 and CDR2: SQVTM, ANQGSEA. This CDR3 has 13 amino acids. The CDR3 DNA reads TGCAGTGGGGCTGGCCAAGCCAAAAACATTCAGTACTTC. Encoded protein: CSGAGQAKNIQYF.

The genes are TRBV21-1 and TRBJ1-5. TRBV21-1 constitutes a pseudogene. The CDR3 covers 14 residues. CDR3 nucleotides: TGTGCCAACAGCAAATACGATGGCAATCAGCCCCAGCATTTT. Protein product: CANSKYDGNQPQHF.

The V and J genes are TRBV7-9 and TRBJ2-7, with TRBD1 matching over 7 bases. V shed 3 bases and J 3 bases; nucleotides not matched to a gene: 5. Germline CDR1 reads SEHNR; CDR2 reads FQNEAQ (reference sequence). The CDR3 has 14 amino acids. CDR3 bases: TGTGCCAGCAGCTTCGGAAGGGGGCACTACGAGCAGTACTTC. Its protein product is CASSFGRGHYEQYF.

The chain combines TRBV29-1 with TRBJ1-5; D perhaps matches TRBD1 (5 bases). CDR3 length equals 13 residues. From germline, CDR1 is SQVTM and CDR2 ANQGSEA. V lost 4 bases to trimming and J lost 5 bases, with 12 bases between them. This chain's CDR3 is CSVAGGSDQPQHF. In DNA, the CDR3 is TGCAGCGTTGCTGGGGGGTCTGATCAGCCCCAGCATTTT.

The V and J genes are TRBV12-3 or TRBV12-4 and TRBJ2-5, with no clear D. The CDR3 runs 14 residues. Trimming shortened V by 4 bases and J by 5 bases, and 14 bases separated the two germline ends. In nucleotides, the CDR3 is TGTGCCAGCAGTTCCCAATCGGCCGGGGAGACCCAGTACTTC. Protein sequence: CASSSQSAGETQYF.

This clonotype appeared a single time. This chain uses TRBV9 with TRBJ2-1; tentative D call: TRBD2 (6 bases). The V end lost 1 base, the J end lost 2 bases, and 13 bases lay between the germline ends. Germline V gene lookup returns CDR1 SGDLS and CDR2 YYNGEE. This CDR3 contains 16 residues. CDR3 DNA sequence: TGTGCCAGCAGCGTAAGGGGAGGAAGCACCTACAATGAGCAGTTCTTC. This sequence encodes CASSVRGGSTYNEQFF.

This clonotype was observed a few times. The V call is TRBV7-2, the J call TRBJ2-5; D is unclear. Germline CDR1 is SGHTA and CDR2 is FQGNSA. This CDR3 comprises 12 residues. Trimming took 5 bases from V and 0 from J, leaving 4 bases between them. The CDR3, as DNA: TGTGCCAGCAGCCGCAACCAAGAGACCCAGTACTTC. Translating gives CASSRNQETQYF.

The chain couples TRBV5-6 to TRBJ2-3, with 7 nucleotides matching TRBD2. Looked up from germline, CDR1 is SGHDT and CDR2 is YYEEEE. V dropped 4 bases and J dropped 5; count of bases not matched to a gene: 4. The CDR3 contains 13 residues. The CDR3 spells CASSPGRGDTQYF. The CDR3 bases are TGTGCCAGCAGCCCGGGGAGGGGAGATACGCAGTATTTT.

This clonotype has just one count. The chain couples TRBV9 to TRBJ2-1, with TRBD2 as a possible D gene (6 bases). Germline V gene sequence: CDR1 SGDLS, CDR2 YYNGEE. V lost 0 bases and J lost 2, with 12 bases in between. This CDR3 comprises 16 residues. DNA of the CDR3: TGTGCCAGCAGCGTAGCTTGGAGGGGCACCTACAATGAGCAGTTCTTC. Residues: CASSVAWRGTYNEQFF.

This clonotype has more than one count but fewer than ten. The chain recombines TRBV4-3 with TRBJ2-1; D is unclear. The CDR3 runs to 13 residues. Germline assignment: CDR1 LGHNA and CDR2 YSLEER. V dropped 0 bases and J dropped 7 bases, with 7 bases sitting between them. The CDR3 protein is CASSQELGNEQFF. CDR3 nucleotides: TGCGCCAGCAGCCAAGAGCTGGGGAATGAGCAGTTCTTC.

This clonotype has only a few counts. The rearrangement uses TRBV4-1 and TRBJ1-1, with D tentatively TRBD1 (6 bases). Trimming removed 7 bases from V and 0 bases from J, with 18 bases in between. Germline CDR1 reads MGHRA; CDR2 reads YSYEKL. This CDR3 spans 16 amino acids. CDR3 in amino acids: CASTETGTLMNTEAFF. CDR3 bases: TGCGCCAGCACTGAAACCGGGACACTGATGAACACTGAAGCTTTCTTT.

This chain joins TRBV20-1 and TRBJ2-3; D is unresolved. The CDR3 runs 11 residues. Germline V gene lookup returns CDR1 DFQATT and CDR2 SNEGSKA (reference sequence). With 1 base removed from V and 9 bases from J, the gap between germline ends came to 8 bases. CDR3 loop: CSARAGSTQYF. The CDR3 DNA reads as TGCAGTGCTAGAGCGGGTTCGACGCAGTATTTT.

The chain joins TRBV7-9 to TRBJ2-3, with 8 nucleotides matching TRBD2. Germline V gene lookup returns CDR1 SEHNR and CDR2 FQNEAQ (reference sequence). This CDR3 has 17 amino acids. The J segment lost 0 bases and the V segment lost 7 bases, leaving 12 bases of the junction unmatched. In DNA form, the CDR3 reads TGTGCCAGCATCCCGGGACTAGGCGGGACTAGCACAGATACGCAGTATTTT. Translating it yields CASIPGLGGTSTDTQYF.